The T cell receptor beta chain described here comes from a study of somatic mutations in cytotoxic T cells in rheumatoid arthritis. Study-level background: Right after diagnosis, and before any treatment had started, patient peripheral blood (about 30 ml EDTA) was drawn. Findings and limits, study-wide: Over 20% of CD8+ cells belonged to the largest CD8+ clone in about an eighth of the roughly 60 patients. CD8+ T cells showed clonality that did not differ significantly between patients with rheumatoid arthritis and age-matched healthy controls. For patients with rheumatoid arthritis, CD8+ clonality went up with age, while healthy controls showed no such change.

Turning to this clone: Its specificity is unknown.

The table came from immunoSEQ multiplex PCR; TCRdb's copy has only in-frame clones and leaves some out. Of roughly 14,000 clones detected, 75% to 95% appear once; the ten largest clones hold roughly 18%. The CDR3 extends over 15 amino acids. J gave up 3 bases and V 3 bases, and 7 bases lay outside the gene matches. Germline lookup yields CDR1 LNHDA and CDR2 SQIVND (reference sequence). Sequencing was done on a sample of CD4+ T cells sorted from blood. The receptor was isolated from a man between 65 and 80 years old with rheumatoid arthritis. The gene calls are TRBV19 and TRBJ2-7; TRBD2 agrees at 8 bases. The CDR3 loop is CASSIYSGTVYEQYF. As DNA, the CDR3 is TGTGCCAGTAGTATCTATAGCGGGACGGTCTACGAGCAGTACTTC.